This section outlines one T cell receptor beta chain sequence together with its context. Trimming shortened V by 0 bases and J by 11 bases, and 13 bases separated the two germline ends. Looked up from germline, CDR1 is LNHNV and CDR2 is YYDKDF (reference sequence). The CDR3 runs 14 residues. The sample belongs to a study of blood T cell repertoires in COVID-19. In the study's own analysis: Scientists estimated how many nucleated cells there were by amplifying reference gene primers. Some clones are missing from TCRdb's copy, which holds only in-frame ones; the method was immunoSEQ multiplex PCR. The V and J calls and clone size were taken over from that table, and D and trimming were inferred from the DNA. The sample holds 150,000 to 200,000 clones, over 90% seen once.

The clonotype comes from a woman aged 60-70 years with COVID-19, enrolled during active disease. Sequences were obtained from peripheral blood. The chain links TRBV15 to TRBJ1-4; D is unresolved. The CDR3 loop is CATSRDQDLQKLFF. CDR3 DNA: TGTGCCACCAGCAGAGATCAAGATTTGCAGAAACTGTTTTTT.